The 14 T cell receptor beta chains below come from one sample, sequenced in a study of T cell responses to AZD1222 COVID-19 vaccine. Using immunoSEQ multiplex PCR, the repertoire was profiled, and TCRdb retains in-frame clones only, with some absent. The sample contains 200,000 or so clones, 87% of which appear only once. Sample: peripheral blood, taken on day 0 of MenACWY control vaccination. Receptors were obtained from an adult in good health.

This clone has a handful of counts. Here the CDR3 DNA reads TGTGCCAGCTCACCACTTAACGCAGGGCCACTGGCAACTAATGAAAAACTGTTTTTT. It yields the protein CASSPLNAGPLATNEKLFF. The rearrangement uses TRBV18 and TRBJ1-4; D perhaps matches TRBD1 (5 bases). The V and J ends lost 1 base and 0 bases respectively, with 18 bases between them. The CDR3 has 19 amino acids. Germline CDR1 reads KGHSH; CDR2 reads LQKENI.

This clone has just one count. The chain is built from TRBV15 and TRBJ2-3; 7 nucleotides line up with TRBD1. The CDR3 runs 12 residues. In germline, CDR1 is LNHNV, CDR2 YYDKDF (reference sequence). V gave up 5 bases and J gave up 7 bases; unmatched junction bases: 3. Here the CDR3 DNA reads TGTGCCACCAGCGGACAGGTTTATACGCAGTATTTT. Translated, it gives CATSGQVYTQYF. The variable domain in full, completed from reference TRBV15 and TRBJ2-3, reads DAMVIQNPRYQVTQFGKPVTLSCSQTLNHNVMYWYQQKSSQAPKLLFHYYDKDFNNEADTPDNFQSRRPNTSFCFLDIRSPGLGDTAMYLCATSGQVYTQYFGPGTRLTVL.

Here the CDR3 reads CAWNQGAGGYTF. DNA of the CDR3: TGTGCCTGGAATCAGGGGGCTGGCGGCTACACCTTC. This chain links TRBV30 with TRBJ1-2, with TRBD1 identical over 8 bases. The CDR3 is 12 amino acids. Germline V lookup: CDR1 GTSNPN, CDR2 SVGIG (reference sequence). V trimming: 4 bases; J trimming: 8 bases; junction bases outside the gene matches: 6. Using reference TRBV30 and TRBJ1-2 for the parts outside the CDR3, the full variable domain is SQTIHQWPATLVQPVGSPLSLECTVEGTSNPNLYWYRQAAGRGLQLLFYSVGIGQISSEVPQNLSASRPQDRQFILSSKKLLLSDSGFYLCAWNQGAGGYTFGSGTRLTVV.

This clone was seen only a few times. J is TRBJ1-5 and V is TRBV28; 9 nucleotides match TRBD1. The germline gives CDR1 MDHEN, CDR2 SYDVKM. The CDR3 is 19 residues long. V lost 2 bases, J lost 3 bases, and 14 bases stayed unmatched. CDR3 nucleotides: TGTGCCAGCAGTTTACAGGGCGGGACAGGGCTCGGAGTCAATCAGCCCCAGCATTTT. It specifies CASSLQGGTGLGVNQPQHF.

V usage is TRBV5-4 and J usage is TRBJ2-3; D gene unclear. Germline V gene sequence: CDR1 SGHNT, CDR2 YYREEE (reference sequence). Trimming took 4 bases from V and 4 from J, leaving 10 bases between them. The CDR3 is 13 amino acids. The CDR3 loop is CASSIRPADTQYF. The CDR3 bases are TGTGCCAGCAGCATACGTCCCGCAGATACGCAGTATTTT.

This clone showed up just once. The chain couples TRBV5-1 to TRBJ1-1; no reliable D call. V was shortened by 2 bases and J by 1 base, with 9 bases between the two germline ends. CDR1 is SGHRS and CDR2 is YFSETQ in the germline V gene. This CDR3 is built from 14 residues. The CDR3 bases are TGCGCCAGCAGCTTCCAACAGACGAACACTGAAGCTTTCTTT. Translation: CASSFQQTNTEAFF.

This CDR3 is CASSSAATYEQYF. Here the CDR3 DNA reads TGTGCCAGCTCATCGGCAGCAACCTACGAGCAGTACTTC. J is TRBJ2-7 and V is TRBV18; D is unclear. The germline V gene has CDR1 KGHSH and CDR2 LQKENI. V lost 5 bases and J 2 bases, leaving 10 bases between the germline ends. This CDR3 spans 13 amino acids. Together with reference TRBV18 and TRBJ2-7, the CDR3 gives the full variable domain: NAGVMQNPRHLVRRRGQEARLRCSPMKGHSHVYWYRQLPEEGLKFMVYLQKENIIDESGMPKERFSAEFPKEGPSILRIQQVVRGDSAAYFCASSSAATYEQYFGPGTRLTVT.

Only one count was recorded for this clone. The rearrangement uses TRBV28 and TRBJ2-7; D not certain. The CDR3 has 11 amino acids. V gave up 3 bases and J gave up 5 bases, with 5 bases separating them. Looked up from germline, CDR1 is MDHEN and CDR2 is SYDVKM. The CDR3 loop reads CASSFMDEQYF. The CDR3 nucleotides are TGTGCCAGCAGTTTCATGGACGAGCAGTACTTC.

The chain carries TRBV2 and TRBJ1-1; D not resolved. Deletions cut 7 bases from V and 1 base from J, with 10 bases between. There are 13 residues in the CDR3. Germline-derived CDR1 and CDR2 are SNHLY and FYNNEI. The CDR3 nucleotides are TGTGCCAGCATCAACGGACGGAACACTGAAGCTTTCTTT. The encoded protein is CASINGRNTEAFF.

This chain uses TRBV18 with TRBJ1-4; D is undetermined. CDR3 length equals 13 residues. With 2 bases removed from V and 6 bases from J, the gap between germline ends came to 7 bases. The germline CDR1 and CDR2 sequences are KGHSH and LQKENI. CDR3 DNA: TGTGCCAGCTCACCAGGGTTTGATGAAAAACTGTTTTTT. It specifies CASSPGFDEKLFF. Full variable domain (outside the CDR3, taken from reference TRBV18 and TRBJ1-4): NAGVMQNPRHLVRRRGQEARLRCSPMKGHSHVYWYRQLPEEGLKFMVYLQKENIIDESGMPKERFSAEFPKEGPSILRIQQVVRGDSAAYFCASSPGFDEKLFFGSGTQLSVL.

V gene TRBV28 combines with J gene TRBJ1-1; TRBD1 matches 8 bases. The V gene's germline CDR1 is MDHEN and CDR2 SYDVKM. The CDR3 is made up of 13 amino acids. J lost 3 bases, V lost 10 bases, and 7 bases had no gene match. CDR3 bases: TGTGCCATTCACCCGGACAGGGACACTGAAGCTTTCTTT. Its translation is CAIHPDRDTEAFF.

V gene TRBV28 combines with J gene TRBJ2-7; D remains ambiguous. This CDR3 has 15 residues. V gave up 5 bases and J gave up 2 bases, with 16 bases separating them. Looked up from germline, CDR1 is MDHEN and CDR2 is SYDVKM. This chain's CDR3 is CASSRSTEGPYEQYF. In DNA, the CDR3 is TGTGCCAGCAGTCGTTCCACGGAAGGTCCCTACGAGCAGTACTTC.

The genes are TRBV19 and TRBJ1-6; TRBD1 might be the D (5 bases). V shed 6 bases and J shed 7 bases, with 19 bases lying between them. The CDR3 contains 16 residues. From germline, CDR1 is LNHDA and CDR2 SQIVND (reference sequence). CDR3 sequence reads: CASRDRQLRENSPLHF. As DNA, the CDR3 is TGTGCCAGTAGGGACCGACAGCTACGAGAAAATTCACCCCTCCACTTT.

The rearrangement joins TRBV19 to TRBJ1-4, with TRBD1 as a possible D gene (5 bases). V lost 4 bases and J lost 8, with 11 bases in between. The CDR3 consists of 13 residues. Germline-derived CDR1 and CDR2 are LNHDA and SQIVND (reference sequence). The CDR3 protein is CASSRRDVEKLFF. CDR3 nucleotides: TGTGCCAGTAGTAGAAGGGACGTGGAAAAACTGTTTTTT. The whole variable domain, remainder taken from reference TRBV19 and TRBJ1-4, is DGGITQSPKYLFRKEGQNVTLSCEQNLNHDAMYWYRQDPGQGLRLIYYSQIVNDFQKGDIAEGYSVSREKKESFPLTVTSAQKNPTAFYLCASSRRDVEKLFFGSGTQLSVL.